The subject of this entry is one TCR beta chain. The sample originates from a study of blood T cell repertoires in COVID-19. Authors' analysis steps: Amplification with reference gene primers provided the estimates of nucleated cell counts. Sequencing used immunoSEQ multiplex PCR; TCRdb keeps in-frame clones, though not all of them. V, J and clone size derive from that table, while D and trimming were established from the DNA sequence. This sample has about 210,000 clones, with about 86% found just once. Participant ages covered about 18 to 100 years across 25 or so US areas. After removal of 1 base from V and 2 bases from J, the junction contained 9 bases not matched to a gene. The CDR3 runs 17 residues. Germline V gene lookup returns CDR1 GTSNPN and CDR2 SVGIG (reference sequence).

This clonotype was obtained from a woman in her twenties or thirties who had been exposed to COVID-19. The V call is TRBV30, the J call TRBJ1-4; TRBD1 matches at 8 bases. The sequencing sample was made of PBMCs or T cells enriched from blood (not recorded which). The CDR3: CAWSDRRTGRTNEKLFF. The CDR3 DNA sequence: TGTGCCTGGAGTGATAGACGGACAGGGCGGACTAATGAAAAACTGTTTTTT.